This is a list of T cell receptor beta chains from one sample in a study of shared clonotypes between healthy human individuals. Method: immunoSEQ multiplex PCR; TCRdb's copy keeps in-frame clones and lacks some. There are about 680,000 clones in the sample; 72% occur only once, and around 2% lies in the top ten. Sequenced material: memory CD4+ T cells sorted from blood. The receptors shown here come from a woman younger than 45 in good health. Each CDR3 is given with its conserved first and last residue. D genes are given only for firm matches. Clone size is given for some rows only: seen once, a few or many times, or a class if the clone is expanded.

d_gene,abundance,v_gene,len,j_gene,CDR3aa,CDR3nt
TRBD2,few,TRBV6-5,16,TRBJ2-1,CASSYMRLAGNNEQFF,TGTGCCAGCAGTTACATGAGGCTAGCGGGAAATAATGAGCAGTTCTTC
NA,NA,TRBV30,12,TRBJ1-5,CAWSEGNQPQHF,TGTGCCTGGAGTGAGGGGAATCAGCCCCAGCATTTT
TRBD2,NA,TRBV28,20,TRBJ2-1,CASSPRSDRFSGSVFNEQFF,TGTGCCAGCAGTCCTCGATCGGACAGGTTTAGCGGGAGTGTGTTCAATGAGCAGTTCTTC
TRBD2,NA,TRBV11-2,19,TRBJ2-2,CASSLGGLAGGSGTGELFF,TGTGCCAGCAGCTTAGGGGGACTAGCGGGAGGCTCCGGCACCGGGGAGCTGTTTTTT
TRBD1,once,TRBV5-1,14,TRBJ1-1,CASSRQGGGTEAFF,TGCGCCAGCAGCCGTCAGGGGGGAGGAACTGAAGCTTTCTTT
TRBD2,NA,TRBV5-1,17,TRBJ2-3,CASSLVASGTVTDTQYF,TGCGCCAGCAGCTTGGTGGCTAGCGGGACGGTCACAGATACGCAGTATTTT
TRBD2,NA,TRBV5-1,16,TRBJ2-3,CASTRLAGGSADTQYF,TGCGCCAGCACCCGACTAGCGGGAGGTTCAGCAGATACGCAGTATTTT
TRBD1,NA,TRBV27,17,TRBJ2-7,CASSPLPGQGISYEQYF,TGTGCCAGCAGTCCCCTACCCGGACAGGGGATCTCCTACGAGCAGTACTTC
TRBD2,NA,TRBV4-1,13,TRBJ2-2,CATGREKTGELFF,TGCGCCACCGGGAGGGAGAAAACCGGGGAGCTGTTTTTT
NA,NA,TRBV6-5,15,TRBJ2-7,CASSYKRGRLNPAYF,TGTGCCAGCAGTTATAAGAGGGGTAGGCTCAATCCCGCGTACTTC
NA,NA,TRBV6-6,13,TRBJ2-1,CASTLAGYNEQFF,TGTGCCAGCACCCTGGCGGGGTACAATGAGCAGTTCTTC
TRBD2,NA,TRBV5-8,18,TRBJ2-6,CASSWTSGSLSGANVLTF,TGTGCCAGCAGCTGGACTAGCGGGAGTCTATCTGGGGCCAACGTCCTGACTTTC
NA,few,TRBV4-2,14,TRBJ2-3,CASGQGGGTDTQYF,TGTGCCAGCGGCCAGGGAGGAGGGACAGATACGCAGTATTTT
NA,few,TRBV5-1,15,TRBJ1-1,CASSPVRSMNTEAFF,TGCGCCAGCAGCCCCGTGAGGAGCATGAACACTGAAGCTTTCTTT
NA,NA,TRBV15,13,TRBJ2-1,CATSREKDNEQFF,TGTGCCACCAGCAGAGAAAAGGACAATGAGCAGTTCTTC
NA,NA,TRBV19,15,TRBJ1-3,CASSIEVISGNTIYF,TGTGCCAGTAGTATCGAGGTCATCTCTGGAAACACCATATATTTT
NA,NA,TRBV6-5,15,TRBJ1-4,CASSYTGWGGEKLFF,TGTGCCAGCAGTTACACGGGGTGGGGTGGTGAAAAACTGTTTTTT
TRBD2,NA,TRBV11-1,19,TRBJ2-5,CASSLVVLAVKGGQETQYF,TGTGCCAGCAGCTTAGTAGTACTAGCGGTGAAAGGGGGTCAAGAGACCCAGTACTTC
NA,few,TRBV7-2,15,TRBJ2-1,CASSLMLGGLAEQFF,TGTGCCAGCAGCTTAATGCTCGGGGGGCTAGCCGAGCAGTTCTTC
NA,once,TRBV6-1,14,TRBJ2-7,CASTAGEVYYEQYF,TGTGCCAGCACCGCAGGGGAAGTCTACTACGAGCAGTACTTC
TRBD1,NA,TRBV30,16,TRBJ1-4,CAWSGTGTTTNEKLFF,TGTGCCTGGAGCGGGACAGGGACAACAACTAATGAAAAACTGTTTTTT
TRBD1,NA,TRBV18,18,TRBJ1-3,CASSPYHWDSGSGNTIYF,TGTGCCAGCTCACCTTATCACTGGGACAGTGGCTCTGGAAACACCATATATTTT
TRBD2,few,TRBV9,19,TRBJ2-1,CASSVEGASGYSSYNEQFF,TGTGCCAGCAGCGTAGAAGGGGCTAGCGGTTACAGCTCCTACAATGAGCAGTTCTTC
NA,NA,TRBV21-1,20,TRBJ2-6,CASSNHPGHRILSGANVLTF,TGTGCCAGCAGCAACCATCCGGGACACCGTATTTTATCTGGGGCCAACGTCCTGACTTTC
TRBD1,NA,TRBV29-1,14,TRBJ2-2,CSVSGTVNRGELFF,TGCAGCGTTTCCGGGACAGTAAATCGCGGGGAGCTGTTTTTT
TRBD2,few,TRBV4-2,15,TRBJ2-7,CASSPIAGGPHEQYF,TGTGCCAGCAGCCCGATAGCGGGAGGGCCGCACGAGCAGTACTTC